This TCR beta chain is drawn from a study of blood T cell repertoires in COVID-19. Measured with immunoSEQ multiplex PCR; TCRdb has only the in-frame clones, and not every one. Of about 120,000 clones listed, less than 90% were seen once; the top ten hold over 3%. The V end was cut by 4 bases, the J end by 8 bases, with 11 bases between. The germline V gene has CDR1 SEHNR and CDR2 FQNEAQ (reference sequence). The CDR3 spans 12 residues. The chain employs TRBV7-9 and TRBJ1-2; D might be TRBD1 (5 bases). The sequence derives from a woman between 25 and 40 years old who had recovered from COVID-19. The specimen was PBMCs or T cells enriched from blood (not recorded which). This chain's CDR3 is CASSSQGFGYTF. Here the CDR3 DNA reads TGTGCCAGCAGCTCTCAGGGCTTCGGCTACACCTTC.